This T cell receptor beta chain was recorded in a study of early T cells in non-severe SARS-CoV-2 infection. Study-wide results and caveats: Matches to VDJdb favored anti-spike CD8 responses and missed private and CD4 specificities.

Comment on this clonotype: What it binds is unknown.

The CDR3 consists of 13 residues. Per the germline V gene, CDR1 is LGHDT and CDR2 is YNNKEL (reference sequence). V lost 6 bases to trimming and J lost 8 bases; unmatched junction nucleotides: 9. The TCR library protocol was used to attach unique molecular identifiers. These identifiers were attached to individual cDNA molecules. In TCRdb, the 5' RACE reads were re-called with MiXCR into one record per CDR3 protein. The profile covers tens of thousands of distinct CDR3 sequences, with around 12% appearing a single time and 5% to 8% taken by the ten largest. The genes are TRBV3-1 and TRBJ1-2; TRBD1 aligns across 7 bases. Sequencing was carried out using whole blood. This TCR derives from an adult who was a healthcare worker with PCR-confirmed SARS-CoV-2 infection or an uninfected control (not recorded which). The CDR3 reads CASRSQGTQGYTF. CDR3 in DNA: TGTGCCAGCAGGTCACAGGGGACCCAGGGCTACACCTTC.